Presented here are 10 T cell receptor beta chains from one specimen sequenced in a study of T cell responses to AZD1222 COVID-19 vaccine. TCRdb's copy holds only in-frame clones and misses some; the assay was immunoSEQ multiplex PCR. The sample lists more than 95,000 clones; 75% to 90% were seen once. Specimen: peripheral blood, collected on day 0 of AZD1222 vaccination. The receptors come from an adult in good health.

V is TRBV7-3 and J is TRBJ2-5, with D maybe TRBD1 (6 bases). Germline V gene lookup returns CDR1 SGHTA and CDR2 FQGTGA. Between the trimmed V and J ends, which lost 2 bases and 5 bases, there was a span of 15 bases. The CDR3 runs to 15 residues. CDR3: CASSLGTSRAETQYF. CDR3 sequence (DNA): TGTGCCAGCAGCTTAGGGACATCGCGGGCGGAGACCCAGTACTTC.

The gene calls are TRBV6-1 and TRBJ1-2; 9 bases agree with TRBD1. The germline V gene has CDR1 MNHNS and CDR2 SASEGT. CDR3 length: 14 residues. With V trimmed by 2 bases and J by 8 bases, 6 bases remained unmatched. CDR3: CASSEFYRGRGYTF. CDR3 in DNA: TGTGCCAGCAGTGAATTTTACAGGGGGCGAGGCTACACCTTC.

This clone is a singleton in its sample. The rearrangement uses TRBV7-2 and TRBJ1-5; D ambiguous. Germline V gene sequence: CDR1 SGHTA, CDR2 FQGNSA. The CDR3 covers 16 residues. Trimming cost V 0 bases and J 1 base, with 10 bases left between them. The CDR3 bases are TGTGCCAGCAGCTTAGCCGTGACACAAAGCAATCAGCCCCAGCATTTT. Protein: CASSLAVTQSNQPQHF.

This chain joins TRBV19 and TRBJ1-1, with D tentatively TRBD1 (6 bases). With 8 bases removed from V and 3 bases from J, the gap between germline ends came to 13 bases. The CDR3 loop spans 13 amino acids. The germline CDR1 and CDR2 sequences are LNHDA and SQIVND (reference sequence). The CDR3 here is CASGTGWDTEAFF. In DNA, the CDR3 is TGTGCCAGTGGAACAGGGTGGGACACTGAAGCTTTCTTT.

This clone came up once. This rearrangement joins TRBV4-1 to TRBJ2-1, with D possibly matching TRBD2 (5 bases). Germline loops: CDR1 MGHRA, CDR2 YSYEKL. Trimming stripped 5 bases from V and 1 base from J, with 9 bases between. This CDR3 spans 14 amino acids. The CDR3 DNA reads TGCGCCAGCAGCACCCGCGGGTCCTACAATGAGCAGTTCTTC. Protein sequence: CASSTRGSYNEQFF.

This clone was picked up a small number of times. The CDR3 sequence: CASSLGGVEQYF. In nucleotides, the CDR3 is TGTGCCAGCAGCTTAGGAGGGGTTGAGCAGTACTTC. This sequence joins TRBV7-9 and TRBJ2-7, with D possibly called TRBD1 or TRBD2 (5 bases each). This CDR3 contains 12 residues. Trimming stripped 1 base from V and 7 bases from J, with 8 bases between. In germline, CDR1 is SEHNR, CDR2 FQNEAQ (reference sequence).

Concerning this clone itself: This sample includes further DNA sequences coding for the same CDR3. The rearrangement joins TRBV2 to TRBJ1-5; D not certain. Trimming stripped 4 bases from V and 0 bases from J, with 7 bases between. The V gene's germline CDR1 is SNHLY and CDR2 FYNNEI. There are 14 residues in the CDR3. The CDR3 nucleotides read TGTGCCAGCAGTGGTGGGAGTAGCAATCAGCCCCAGCATTTT. Translation gives CASSGGSSNQPQHF.

CDR3 DNA sequence: TGTGCCAGCAGCGTAGACCCGGGACAGGGGTCCACTGAAGCTTTCTTT. Translation: CASSVDPGQGSTEAFF. The chain has TRBV9 and TRBJ1-1, with 10 bases that match TRBD1. Trimming removed 0 bases from V and 4 bases from J; junction bases left unmatched: 6. CDR3 size: 16 residues. The germline V gene has CDR1 SGDLS and CDR2 YYNGEE.

The CDR3 spells CASSPHTDFEAFF. CDR3 in DNA: TGTGCCAGCAGCCCCCACACAGATTTTGAAGCTTTCTTT. The rearrangement links TRBV3-1 (or the pseudogene TRBV3-2) to TRBJ1-1; no definite D call. Looked up from germline, CDR1 is LGHDT and CDR2 is YNNKEL (reference sequence). This CDR3 is 13 amino acids long. The V end was cut by 4 bases, the J end by 7 bases, with 13 bases between.

This clone turned up a few times. The CDR3 DNA follows: TGTGCCAGCAGCTTGGGGTCCAATGAGCAGTTCTTC. It codes for CASSLGSNEQFF. V usage is TRBV5-6 and J usage is TRBJ2-1; no clear D. The V end lost 0 bases, the J end lost 6 bases, and 4 bases lay between the germline ends. The germline gives CDR1 SGHDT, CDR2 YYEEEE. The CDR3 contains 12 residues.